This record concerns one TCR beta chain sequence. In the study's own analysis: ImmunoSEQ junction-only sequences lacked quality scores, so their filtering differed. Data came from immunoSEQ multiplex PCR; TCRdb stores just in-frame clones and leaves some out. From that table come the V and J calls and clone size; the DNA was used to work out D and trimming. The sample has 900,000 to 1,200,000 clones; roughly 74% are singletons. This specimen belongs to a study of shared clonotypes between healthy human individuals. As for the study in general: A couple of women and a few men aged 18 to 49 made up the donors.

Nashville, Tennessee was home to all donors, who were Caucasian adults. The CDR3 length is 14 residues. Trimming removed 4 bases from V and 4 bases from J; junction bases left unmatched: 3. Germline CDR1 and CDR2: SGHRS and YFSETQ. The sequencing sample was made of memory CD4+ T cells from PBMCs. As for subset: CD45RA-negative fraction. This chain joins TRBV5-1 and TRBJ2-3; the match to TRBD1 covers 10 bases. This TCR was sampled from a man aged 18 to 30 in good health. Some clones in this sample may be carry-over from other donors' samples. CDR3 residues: CASSTTGGPDTQYF. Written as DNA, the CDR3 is TGCGCCAGCAGCACGACAGGGGGCCCAGATACGCAGTATTTT.